This T cell receptor beta chain was retrieved from a study of graft-versus-host responses after intestinal transplantation. Broader study findings: The recipient marrow held GvH clones, and some of them showed up first in ileum or blood.

Graft-derived tissue was subjected to processing to liberate intraepithelial and lamina propria lymphocytes. V was pared by 0 bases and J by 2 bases, with 8 bases between. The germline CDR1 and CDR2 sequences are SGHDT and YYEEEE. The CDR3 loop spans 14 amino acids. Profiled with immunoSEQ multiplex PCR; TCRdb holds only in-frame clones, not every one. The sample consists of more than 50,000 clones, about nine tenths of them appearing once. Details on this clone: Its antigen is as yet unknown.

The origin of this receptor is a human patient who received an intestinal transplant, so some T cells may come from the graft donor. The sample consisted of ileum tissue, taken 357 days after transplant. V and J are TRBV5-6 and TRBJ1-2; D possibly corresponds to TRBD1 (5 bases). CDR3 region: CASSLGQRNYGYTF. The CDR3 DNA reads TGTGCCAGCAGCTTGGGACAGCGAAACTATGGCTACACCTTC.